Presented here are 30 T cell receptor beta chains from one specimen sequenced in a study of Ad26.COV2.S vaccination and SARS-CoV-2 variants. Here immunoSEQ multiplex PCR was the method, and the copy in TCRdb shows in-frame clones only, minus some. The sample carries over 400,000 clones, around 90% recorded once. The treatment: 15 to 20 received Ad26.COV2.S at low or high dose, single or two shots; 5 received placebo; per-sample allocation not given. Each sample was drawn 63 days after the first injection (of vaccine or placebo). The sample here was peripheral blood, taken in a trial of Ad26.COV2.S vaccine versus placebo. The receptors were sampled from a person aged 18-60 years who received the Ad26.COV2.S COVID-19 vaccine or a placebo.

As concerns this clone: Additional DNA sequences in this sample encode the identical CDR3. The rearrangement joins TRBV6-2 or TRBV6-3 to TRBJ2-2; D remains unclear. V was pared by 3 bases and J by 7 bases, with 15 bases between. The germline CDR1 and CDR2 sequences are MNHEY and SVGEGT. This CDR3 has 15 amino acids. CDR3 DNA: TGTGCCAGCAGTTATCGGGTCGCCCGATACGGGGAGCTGTTTTTT. It specifies CASSYRVARYGELFF.

V and J are TRBV29-1 and TRBJ2-2, with no clear D. Germline V gene lookup returns CDR1 SQVTM and CDR2 ANQGSEA. The CDR3 loop spans 14 amino acids. The CDR3 nucleotides are TGCACCGATTCCCGCCTGGTGGGGACCGGGGAGCTGTTTTTT. The encoded protein is CTDSRLVGTGELFF.

The V gene is TRBV28, the J gene TRBJ2-7; D not resolved. This CDR3 spans 14 amino acids. The germline V gene has CDR1 MDHEN and CDR2 SYDVKM. Trimming pared 3 bases from V and 2 bases from J, leaving 11 bases between. For the CDR3, the DNA is TGTGCCAGCAGTTTTGATGGGGTCCCCTACGAGCAGTACTTC. Protein product: CASSFDGVPYEQYF.

The V call is TRBV28, the J call TRBJ1-2, with 9 nucleotides matching TRBD1. The CDR3 sequence is 14 residues long. Trimming took 3 bases from V and 7 from J; bases not matched to a gene: 6. CDR1 and CDR2 (germline): MDHEN, SYDVKM. The CDR3 DNA sequence: TGTGCCAGCAGTTTGTCACAGGGGGCTAGTGGCTACACCTTC. It specifies CASSLSQGASGYTF.

V is TRBV4-3 and J is TRBJ1-1, with D possibly TRBD1 on 5 matching bases. The V end was cut by 0 bases, the J end by 7 bases, with 9 bases between. The CDR3 covers 13 residues. Germline CDR1 is LGHNA and CDR2 is YSLEER. CDR3 sequence (DNA): TGCGCCAGCAGCCAAGAGGGGGACCGTGAAGCTTTCTTT. It is translated as CASSQEGDREAFF.

J is TRBJ1-6 and V is TRBV27; tentative D call: TRBD1 (6 bases). Germline CDR1 is MNHEY and CDR2 is SMNVEV (reference sequence). Between the trimmed V and J ends, which lost 6 bases and 0 bases, there was a span of 9 bases. The CDR3 sequence is 15 residues long. This CDR3 is CASRKQGSYNSPLHF. In DNA, the CDR3 is TGTGCCAGCAGAAAACAGGGCTCCTATAATTCACCCCTCCACTTT.

The rearrangement links TRBV5-1 to TRBJ2-5; D may be TRBD2 (5 bases). CDR3 length: 16 amino acids. The ends were cut back, 1 base at V and 0 bases at J, with 13 bases in the middle. Germline CDR1 and CDR2: SGHRS and YFSETQ. This CDR3 is CASSLRAGRYQETQYF. The CDR3 nucleotides are TGCGCCAGCAGCTTGAGGGCGGGCCGGTACCAAGAGACCCAGTACTTC.

This chain uses TRBV9 with TRBJ2-6; 7 bases agree with TRBD2. Looked up from germline, CDR1 is SGDLS and CDR2 is YYNGEE. The CDR3 loop spans 17 amino acids. Germline trimming cut 3 bases from V and 0 bases from J; bases unmatched to any gene: 6. This CDR3 is CASSADGGSSGANVLTF. The CDR3 bases are TGTGCCAGCAGCGCGGACGGGGGGTCCTCTGGGGCCAACGTCCTGACTTTC.

The chain employs TRBV5-1 and TRBJ2-7; either TRBD1 or TRBD2 may fit D (7 bases each). In germline, CDR1 is SGHRS, CDR2 YFSETQ. Trimming took 4 bases from V and 3 from J, leaving 14 bases between them. The CDR3 has 14 amino acids. CDR3 nucleotide sequence: TGCGCCAGCAGCCCGGGGGGACAGCGCTACGAGCAGTACTTC. This sequence encodes CASSPGGQRYEQYF.

The V and J genes are TRBV19 and TRBJ1-5, with TRBD1 as a possible D gene (6 bases). The CDR3 loop spans 14 amino acids. CDR1 and CDR2 from the germline V gene are LNHDA and SQIVND (reference sequence). V was clipped by 5 bases and J by 5 bases, with 13 bases between them. This CDR3 reads CASSASGGHQPQHF. CDR3 coding DNA: TGTGCCAGTAGTGCCAGCGGGGGGCATCAGCCCCAGCATTTT.

This clone was counted a few times. The rearrangement uses TRBV25-1 and TRBJ1-6; the D gene is possibly TRBD1 (6 bases). V was pared by 8 bases and J by 4 bases, with 15 bases between. The CDR3 has 15 amino acids. CDR1 is MGHDK and CDR2 is SYGVNS in the germline V gene. The CDR3 protein is CASSPGTTYNSPLHF. In DNA, the CDR3 is TGTGCCAGCTCCCCGGGGACAACGTATAATTCACCCCTCCACTTT.

The V call is TRBV7-9, the J call TRBJ2-5, with D possibly TRBD1 on 5 matching bases. This CDR3 contains 13 residues. Per germline, CDR1 SEHNR and CDR2 FQNEAQ (reference sequence). The V end lost 0 bases, the J end lost 3 bases, and 5 bases lay between the germline ends. The CDR3 region is CASSLATEETQYF. The CDR3 DNA reads TGTGCCAGCAGCTTAGCGACAGAAGAGACCCAGTACTTC.

This chain uses TRBV5-1 with TRBJ1-2; 8 bases are a match to TRBD1. Per the germline V gene, CDR1 is SGHRS and CDR2 is YFSETQ. The CDR3 is 18 amino acids. The V segment lost 0 bases and the J segment 8 bases; nucleotides outside the gene matches: 18. CDR3 in DNA: TGCGCCAGCAGCTTGGGTTCGGGACAGGCCAACATAAGGGGCGGCTACACCTTC. Amino acid sequence: CASSLGSGQANIRGGYTF.

The CDR3 DNA sequence: TGTGCCAGCAGCCAAGAGGGCGGGGCCTCACCCCTCCACTTT. This codes for CASSQEGGASPLHF. This chain uses TRBV3-1 (or the pseudogene TRBV3-2) with TRBJ1-6; D is possibly TRBD1 (5 bases). Germline V gives CDR1 LGHDT, CDR2 YNNKEL (reference sequence). The CDR3 loop spans 14 amino acids. The V end lost 0 bases, the J end lost 10 bases, and 10 bases lay between the germline ends.

The chain links TRBV5-1 to TRBJ2-2; TRBD1 matches 9 bases. Germline-derived CDR1 and CDR2 are SGHRS and YFSETQ. There are 15 residues in the CDR3. V shed 3 bases, J shed 9 bases, and the junction held 9 bases outside the gene matches. This chain's CDR3 is CASSSGTGSIRELFF. CDR3 sequence (DNA): TGCGCCAGCAGCTCCGGGACAGGGTCGATCCGGGAGCTGTTTTTT.

The V and J genes are TRBV3-1 (or the pseudogene TRBV3-2) and TRBJ2-3; D is unresolved. Per germline, CDR1 LGHDT and CDR2 YNNKEL (reference sequence). The CDR3 runs to 13 residues. V lost 0 bases, J lost 1 base, and 2 bases lay in between. The CDR3 DNA follows: TGTGCCAGCAGCCAAGATGGCACAGATACGCAGTATTTT. As protein: CASSQDGTDTQYF.

V gene TRBV5-1 combines with J gene TRBJ2-2; 7 nucleotides match TRBD2. Germline trimming cut 3 bases from V and 0 bases from J; bases unmatched to any gene: 5. There are 16 residues in the CDR3. Germline assignment: CDR1 SGHRS and CDR2 YFSETQ. The CDR3 sequence is CASSSTSEANTGELFF. CDR3 in DNA: TGCGCCAGCAGCTCCACTAGCGAAGCGAACACCGGGGAGCTGTTTTTT.

A word on this clone: Other DNA sequences of this sample code for an identical CDR3. The gene calls are TRBV7-2 and TRBJ2-1; the D gene is possibly TRBD1 (6 bases). Germline CDR1 reads SGHTA; CDR2 reads FQGNSA. Trimming shortened V by 1 base and J by 1 base, and 8 bases separated the two germline ends. CDR3 size: 15 residues. The DNA for the CDR3 is TGTGCCAGCAGCTTAGTTCAGGGGTCCTACAATGAGCAGTTCTTC. Translation: CASSLVQGSYNEQFF.

V usage is TRBV7-3 and J usage is TRBJ2-7; tentatively, D is TRBD2 (5 bases). Between the trimmed V and J ends, which lost 0 bases and 4 bases, there was a span of 7 bases. There are 13 residues in the CDR3. Germline CDR1 reads SGHTA; CDR2 reads FQGTGA. CDR3 in DNA: TGTGCCAGCAGCTTAACGGGAGAGTACGAGCAGTACTTC. Its protein product is CASSLTGEYEQYF.

This chain connects TRBV7-2 to TRBJ2-7; 10 bases fit TRBD2. This CDR3 contains 15 residues. V shed 3 bases, J shed 2 bases, and the junction held 4 bases outside the gene matches. Germline CDR1 is SGHTA and CDR2 is FQGNSA. In nucleotides, the CDR3 is TGTGCCAGCAGCTTCGGGACTAGCGCGACCTACGAGCAGTACTTC. Amino acid sequence: CASSFGTSATYEQYF.

The V call is TRBV30, the J call TRBJ1-1, with a possible D match to TRBD1 (6 bases). This CDR3 is 14 amino acids long. Germline CDR1 and CDR2: GTSNPN and SVGIG (reference sequence). V was cut by 3 bases and J by 4 bases, with 15 bases left in between. In DNA form, the CDR3 reads TGTGCCTGGAGCCATAGCAGGGGAAGCACTGAAGCTTTCTTT. Translation gives CAWSHSRGSTEAFF.

This clone was observed a handful of times. The V and J genes are TRBV6-4 and TRBJ2-3; 8 positions match TRBD2. The CDR3 runs to 15 residues. V lost 2 bases to trimming and J lost 2 bases; unmatched junction nucleotides: 3. Germline V CDR1 and CDR2: MRHNA, SNTAGT. As DNA, the CDR3 is TGTGCCAGCAGTGACGGTAGCGGGGACACAGATACGCAGTATTTT. Encoded protein: CASSDGSGDTDTQYF.

This chain uses TRBV28 with TRBJ2-1, with 11 bases that match TRBD2. Germline CDR1 is MDHEN and CDR2 is SYDVKM. J was trimmed by 6 bases and V by 5 bases; bases with no gene match: 6. The CDR3 totals 15 residues. In DNA, the CDR3 is TGTGCCAGCAGTCATAGCGGGAGGGAGGGCAATGAGCAGTTCTTC. As protein: CASSHSGREGNEQFF.

The chain has TRBV28 and TRBJ1-4; 10 bases fit TRBD1. The germline gives CDR1 MDHEN, CDR2 SYDVKM. Trimming removed 0 bases from V and 14 bases from J; junction bases left unmatched: 9. The CDR3 sequence is 15 residues long. CDR3 sequence (DNA): TGTGCCAGCAGTTTATGGCGAGGGACAGGGGAGCGGCTGTTTTTT. Translation: CASSLWRGTGERLFF.

This clone appeared once. The chain links TRBV30 to TRBJ2-1; TRBD1 agrees at 8 bases. The germline V gene has CDR1 GTSNPN and CDR2 SVGIG (reference sequence). V shed 2 bases, J shed 6 bases, and the junction held 3 bases outside the gene matches. The CDR3 spans 13 residues. This CDR3 is CAWSLTGVNEQFF. DNA of the CDR3: TGTGCCTGGAGTTTGACAGGGGTCAATGAGCAGTTCTTC.

This rearrangement joins TRBV5-4 to TRBJ2-5; 16 bases align to TRBD2. Unmatched junction bases numbered 8, after V lost 5 bases and J lost 1 base. The CDR3 extends over 18 amino acids. Germline CDR1 and CDR2: SGHNT and YYREEE (reference sequence). The DNA of the CDR3 is TGTGCCAGCAGTATGCTGGGACTAGCGGGAGGGGGCCAAGAGACCCAGTACTTC. It specifies CASSMLGLAGGGQETQYF.

This chain links TRBV12-5 with TRBJ2-1; 8 nucleotides line up with TRBD1. Germline CDR1 LGHNT, CDR2 FRNRAP. Germline trimming cut 1 base from V and 8 bases from J; bases unmatched to any gene: 1. The CDR3 length is 13 residues. The DNA of the CDR3 is TGTGCTAGTGGTTTGGCGACAGGGGATGAGCAGTTCTTC. This encodes CASGLATGDEQFF.

This clone was picked up one time. The chain combines TRBV13 with TRBJ1-6; 8 bases fit TRBD1. Trimming took 4 bases from V and 5 from J; bases not matched to a gene: 10. Per the germline V gene, CDR1 is PRHDT and CDR2 is FYEKMQ (reference sequence). The CDR3 contains 17 residues. Here the CDR3 reads CASSSAMTGADNSPLHF. In DNA, the CDR3 is TGTGCCAGCAGCTCCGCAATGACAGGGGCAGATAATTCACCCCTCCACTTT.

This chain links TRBV6-5 with TRBJ2-5; 11 bases agree with TRBD1. This CDR3 comprises 14 residues. The trim removed 7 bases at V and 4 bases at J, leaving 5 bases unmatched. Germline CDR1 and CDR2: MNHEY and SVGAGI. CDR3 in amino acids: CASTRTGGVETQYF. The CDR3 nucleotides are TGTGCCAGCACCCGGACAGGGGGCGTAGAGACCCAGTACTTC.

CDR3 sequence reads: CASRKTNRGAGTEAFF. The CDR3 region has the DNA TGTGCCAGTAGGAAAACAAACAGGGGGGCCGGCACTGAAGCTTTCTTT. The rearrangement uses TRBV19 and TRBJ1-1; 8 bases map to TRBD1. Germline V gives CDR1 LNHDA, CDR2 SQIVND (reference sequence). The CDR3 extends over 16 amino acids. With 6 bases clipped from V and 4 bases from J, the junction kept 13 bases outside the gene matches. The whole variable domain, filled in from reference TRBV19 and TRBJ1-1, reads DGGITQSPKYLFRKEGQNVTLSCEQNLNHDAMYWYRQDPGQGLRLIYYSQIVNDFQKGDIAEGYSVSREKKESFPLTVTSAQKNPTAFYLCASRKTNRGAGTEAFFGQGTRLTVV.